The 21 T cell receptor beta chains below were found in one sample sequenced in a study of cytomegalovirus exposure and HLA in healthy donors (dated by TCRdb to the late 2010s). Libraries were built with the immunoSEQ multiplex PCR assay. The multiplex PCR relied on a mix of 60 forward primers for TCR Vbeta segments and 13 reverse primers for TCR Jbeta segments. As stored in TCRdb, this immuneACCESS dataset retains in-frame rearrangements with V and J assigned. A fraction of the clones does not appear; measured against another copy, unresolved V genes explain less than half of the discrepancy, and the remainder lacks a known reason. For this sample the table gives 150,000 to 200,000 clones, of which 80% were detected only once. 4.5% to 5.5% of the sample belongs to the ten largest clones. Sequencing was carried out using PBMCs. These receptors all come from a woman between 45 and 65 years old in good health and CMV-seropositive.

The chain has TRBV2 and TRBJ2-6; maybe TRBD1 (5 bases). V lost 6 bases and J lost 1, with 19 bases in between. Germline values: CDR1 SNHLY, CDR2 FYNNEI. The CDR3 has 18 residues. DNA for the CDR3: TGTGCCAGCAGGGCCGCAGGGCGCCTAACTTCTGGGGCCAACGTCCTGACTTTC. It codes for CASRAAGRLTSGANVLTF.

V usage is TRBV2 and J usage is TRBJ1-5; TRBD1 agrees at 8 bases. J gave up 4 bases and V 6 bases, and 2 bases lay outside the gene matches. Germline CDR1 is SNHLY and CDR2 is FYNNEI. The CDR3 spans 13 residues. Here the CDR3 DNA reads TGTGCCAGCAGGGGACAGGCGAATCAGCCCCAGCATTTT. Protein product: CASRGQANQPQHF.

The chain links TRBV6-4 to TRBJ2-1; 7 bases fit TRBD2. V gave up 4 bases and J gave up 9 bases; unmatched junction bases: 6. The CDR3 runs to 13 residues. CDR1 MRHNA and CDR2 SNTAGT come from the germline V gene. This CDR3 reads CASSGDYGGEQFF. DNA of the CDR3: TGTGCCAGCAGTGGGGACTACGGGGGTGAGCAGTTCTTC.

J is TRBJ1-1 and V is TRBV5-1, with D possibly TRBD1 on 6 matching bases. This CDR3 is built from 15 residues. V lost 4 bases and J 5 bases, leaving 18 bases between the germline ends. Per germline, CDR1 SGHRS and CDR2 YFSETQ. The CDR3 sequence is CASSPIEGGMTEAFF. In DNA, the CDR3 is TGCGCCAGCAGCCCTATCGAAGGGGGTATGACTGAAGCTTTCTTT.

CDR3 sequence (DNA): TGTGCCAGCAGTGCCCCCAAACCCGGCGACGAGGAAGATACGCAGTATTTT. It yields the protein CASSAPKPGDEEDTQYF. The chain combines TRBV28 with TRBJ2-3; D is uncertain. Germline assignment: CDR1 MDHEN and CDR2 SYDVKM. The CDR3 extends over 17 amino acids. Trimming left V 5 bases short and J 5 bases short, with 23 bases between.

The chain combines TRBV25-1 with TRBJ1-1; TRBD1 matches at 8 bases. CDR3 size: 15 residues. CDR1 MGHDK and CDR2 SYGVNS come from the germline V gene. V gave up 0 bases and J gave up 5 bases; unmatched junction bases: 5. The CDR3 bases are TGTGCCAGCAGTGAATACGGGCAGGGGGCTACTGAAGCTTTCTTT. It yields the protein CASSEYGQGATEAFF.

The chain carries TRBV5-4 and TRBJ2-5; the match to TRBD1 covers 8 bases. V lost 2 bases and J lost 4; bases outside the gene matches: 4. The V gene's germline CDR1 is SGHNT and CDR2 YYREEE (reference sequence). The length of the CDR3 is 14 residues. The CDR3 here is CASSLGQGRETQYF. CDR3 in DNA: TGTGCCAGCAGCTTAGGACAGGGAAGAGAGACCCAGTACTTC.

The J gene is TRBJ2-1, the V gene TRBV6-4; 8 nucleotides line up with TRBD2. This CDR3 comprises 13 residues. The germline gives CDR1 MRHNA, CDR2 SNTAGT. Germline trimming cut 4 bases from V and 12 bases from J; bases unmatched to any gene: 8. The DNA of the CDR3 is TGTGCCAGCAGTGTTCATAGCGGGATGGGGCAGTTCTTC. As protein: CASSVHSGMGQFF.

The chain has TRBV5-8 and TRBJ1-3, with unresolved D. CDR3 length: 16 residues. V was trimmed by 1 base and J by 2 bases, leaving 13 bases between them. Germline V gene sequence: CDR1 SGHTS, CDR2 YDEGEE. DNA of the CDR3: TGTGCCAGCAGCTTGTCGAGCAGGCAGACTGGAAACACCATATATTTT. It translates to CASSLSSRQTGNTIYF.

The V and J genes are TRBV25-1 and TRBJ1-1; 7 bases match TRBD1. Germline values: CDR1 MGHDK, CDR2 SYGVNS. This CDR3 comprises 12 residues. With 6 bases clipped from V and 13 bases from J, the junction kept 11 bases outside the gene matches. Here the CDR3 DNA reads TGTGCCAGCAGAACCACGACAGGGATCCTTTTCTTT. It specifies CASRTTTGILFF. The full variable domain, in which reference TRBV25-1 and TRBJ1-1 provide the parts outside the CDR3, is EADIYQTPRYLVIGTGKKITLECSQTMGHDKMYWYQQDPGMELHLIHYSYGVNSTEKGDLSSESTVSRIRTEHFPLTLESARPSHTSQYLCASRTTTGILFFGQGTRLTVV.

This sequence joins TRBV11-2 and TRBJ1-3; possibly TRBD1 for D (5 bases). Germline CDR1 and CDR2: SGHAT and FQNNGV. The CDR3 totals 14 residues. V was shortened by 5 bases and J by 2 bases, with 10 bases between the two germline ends. CDR3 nucleotides: TGTGCCAGCAGCGCCAGGGTTGCTGGAAACACCATATATTTT. Protein: CASSARVAGNTIYF.

The gene calls are TRBV28 and TRBJ1-3; perhaps TRBD1 as D (6 bases). The CDR3 length is 17 residues. CDR1 MDHEN and CDR2 SYDVKM come from the germline V gene. Trimming removed 7 bases from V and 2 bases from J, with 21 bases in between. DNA for the CDR3: TGTGCCAGCAAAGTTAGCGCAGGGGCCGGAGCTGGAAACACCATATATTTT. Translating gives CASKVSAGAGAGNTIYF.

The gene calls are TRBV4-1 and TRBJ2-2, with 7 bases fitting TRBD1. CDR1 and CDR2 (germline): MGHRA, YSYEKL. Unmatched junction bases numbered 11, after V lost 4 bases and J lost 6 bases. This CDR3 region has 16 residues. CDR3 in DNA: TGCGCCAGCAGCCGTCTCGGGACAGTCACGCCCGGGGAGCTGTTTTTT. Its protein product is CASSRLGTVTPGELFF.

This chain connects TRBV5-1 to TRBJ2-2; 11 bases fit TRBD2. CDR1 and CDR2 (germline): SGHRS, YFSETQ. This CDR3 is built from 16 residues. With V trimmed by 3 bases and J by 1 base, 2 bases remained unmatched. The CDR3 bases are TGCGCCAGCAGCTACGGGACTAGCGGGAACACCGGGGAGCTGTTTTTT. Protein sequence: CASSYGTSGNTGELFF.

The chain is built from TRBV10-2 and TRBJ2-2; 10 bases fit TRBD2. Germline V gene data show CDR1 as WSHSY and CDR2 as SAAADI. The junction had 7 bases not matched to a gene; V was cut back by 8 bases and J by 7 bases. This CDR3 spans 14 amino acids. Written as DNA, the CDR3 is TGCGCCAGCGGACTAGCGGCGGTGGTCGGGGAGCTGTTTTTT. It translates to CASGLAAVVGELFF.

The V gene is TRBV7-9, the J gene TRBJ2-4; 11 bases fit TRBD1. Trimming at V came to 4 bases and at J to 0 bases, leaving 8 bases not matched to a gene. The CDR3 covers 18 residues. Germline CDR1 and CDR2: SEHNR and FQNEAQ (reference sequence). CDR3 sequence (DNA): TGTGCCAGCAGCTCGGGACAGGGGGGAAAGGAAGCCAAAAACATTCAGTACTTC. As protein: CASSSGQGGKEAKNIQYF.

The chain is built from TRBV28 and TRBJ2-1, with 12 bases matching TRBD2. Germline trimming cut 5 bases from V and 5 bases from J; bases unmatched to any gene: 4. CDR1 is MDHEN, CDR2 SYDVKM, per germline. The CDR3 sequence is 15 residues long. The CDR3 spells CASSRTSGNDNEQFF. As DNA, the CDR3 is TGTGCCAGCAGTCGGACTAGCGGGAATGACAATGAGCAGTTCTTC.

This clone was seen only a few times. The genes are TRBV7-2 and TRBJ1-1, with a weak D call TRBD1 (6 bases). V lost 2 bases, J lost 3 bases, and 7 bases lay in between. The CDR3 loop spans 13 amino acids. Germline values: CDR1 SGHTA, CDR2 FQGNSA. CDR3 coding DNA: TGTGCCAGCAGCTTACAGGGGTACACTGAAGCTTTCTTT. It codes for CASSLQGYTEAFF.

The J gene is TRBJ2-3, the V gene TRBV7-3; 11 nucleotides align to TRBD1. J lost 5 bases, V lost 3 bases, and 13 bases had no gene match. The germline CDR1 and CDR2 sequences are SGHTA and FQGTGA. The CDR3 totals 18 residues. CDR3 loop: CASSFIGQGAFSVDTQYF. The CDR3, as DNA: TGTGCCAGCAGCTTCATAGGACAGGGGGCCTTTTCGGTAGATACGCAGTATTTT.

V gene TRBV27 combines with J gene TRBJ1-1, with 9 bases that match TRBD1. The V gene end was trimmed by 1 base and the J gene end by 3 bases; junction bases not matched to a gene: 6. In germline, CDR1 is MNHEY, CDR2 SMNVEV (reference sequence). The CDR3 extends over 16 amino acids. The CDR3 DNA sequence: TGTGCCAGCAGTTTATGGACACAGGGGGCTGACACTGAAGCTTTCTTT. As protein: CASSLWTQGADTEAFF.

The chain uses TRBV5-4 and TRBJ2-2, with 10 bases identical to TRBD2. From germline, CDR1 is SGHNT and CDR2 YYREEE (reference sequence). V dropped 6 bases and J dropped 4; count of bases not matched to a gene: 9. The CDR3 is 16 amino acids. The CDR3 DNA reads as TGTGCCAGCAATCACTTTAGCGGGAGGACCACCGGGGAGCTGTTTTTT. Translated, it gives CASNHFSGRTTGELFF.